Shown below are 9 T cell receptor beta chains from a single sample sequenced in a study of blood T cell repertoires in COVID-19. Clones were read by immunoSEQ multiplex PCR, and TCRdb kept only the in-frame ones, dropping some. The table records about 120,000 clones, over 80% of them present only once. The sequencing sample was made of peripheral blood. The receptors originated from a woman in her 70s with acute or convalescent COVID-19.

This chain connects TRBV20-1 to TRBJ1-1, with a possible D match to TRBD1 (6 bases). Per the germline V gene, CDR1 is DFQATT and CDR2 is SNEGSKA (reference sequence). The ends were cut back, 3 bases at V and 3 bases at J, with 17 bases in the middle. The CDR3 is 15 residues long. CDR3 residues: CSASGGQGIDTEAFF. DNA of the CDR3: TGCAGTGCTAGTGGGGGGCAGGGTATTGACACTGAAGCTTTCTTT.

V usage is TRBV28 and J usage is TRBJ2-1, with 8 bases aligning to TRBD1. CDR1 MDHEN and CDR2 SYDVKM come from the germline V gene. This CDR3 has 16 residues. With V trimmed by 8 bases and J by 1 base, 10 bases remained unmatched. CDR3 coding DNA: TGTGCCAGCCGGGAATGGACAGGGATATCCTACAATGAGCAGTTCTTC. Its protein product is CASREWTGISYNEQFF.

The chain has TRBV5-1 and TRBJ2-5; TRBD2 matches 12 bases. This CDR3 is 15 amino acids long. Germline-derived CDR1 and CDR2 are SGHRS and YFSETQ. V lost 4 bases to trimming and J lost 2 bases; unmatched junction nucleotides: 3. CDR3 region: CASSAGLAGQETQYF. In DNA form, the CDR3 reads TGCGCCAGCAGCGCCGGACTAGCGGGGCAAGAGACCCAGTACTTC.

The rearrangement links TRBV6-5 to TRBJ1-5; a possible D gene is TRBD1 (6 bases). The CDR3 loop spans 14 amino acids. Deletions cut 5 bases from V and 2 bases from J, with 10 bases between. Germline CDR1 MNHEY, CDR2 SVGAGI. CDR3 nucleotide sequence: TGTGCCAGCAGTACGCGGACAGGCAATCAGCCCCAGCATTTT. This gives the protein CASSTRTGNQPQHF.

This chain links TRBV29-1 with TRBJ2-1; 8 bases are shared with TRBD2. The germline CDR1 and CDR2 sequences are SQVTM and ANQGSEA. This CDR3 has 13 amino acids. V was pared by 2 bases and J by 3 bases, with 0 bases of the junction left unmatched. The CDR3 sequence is CSVELAGYNEQFF. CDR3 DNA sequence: TGCAGCGTTGAACTAGCGGGCTACAATGAGCAGTTCTTC.

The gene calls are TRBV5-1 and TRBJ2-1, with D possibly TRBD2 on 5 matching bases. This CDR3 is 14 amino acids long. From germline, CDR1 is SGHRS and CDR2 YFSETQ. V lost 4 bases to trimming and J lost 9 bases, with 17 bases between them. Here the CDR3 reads CASSVGADYSEQFF. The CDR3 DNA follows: TGCGCCAGCAGCGTGGGAGCGGATTATAGTGAGCAGTTCTTC.

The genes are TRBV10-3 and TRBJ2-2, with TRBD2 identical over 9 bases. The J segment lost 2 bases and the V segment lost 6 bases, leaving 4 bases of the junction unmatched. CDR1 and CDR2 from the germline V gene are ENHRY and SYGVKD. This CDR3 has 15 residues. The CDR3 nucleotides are TGTGCCATCAGACGGACTAGCGCTAACACCGGGGAGCTGTTTTTT. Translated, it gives CAIRRTSANTGELFF.

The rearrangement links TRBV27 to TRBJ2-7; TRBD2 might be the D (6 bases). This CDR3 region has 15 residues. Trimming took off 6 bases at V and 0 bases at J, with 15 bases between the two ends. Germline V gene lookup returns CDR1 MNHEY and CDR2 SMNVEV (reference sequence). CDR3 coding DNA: TGTGCCAGCAGCAACCCGGGACTCAGCTCCTACGAGCAGTACTTC. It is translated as CASSNPGLSSYEQYF.

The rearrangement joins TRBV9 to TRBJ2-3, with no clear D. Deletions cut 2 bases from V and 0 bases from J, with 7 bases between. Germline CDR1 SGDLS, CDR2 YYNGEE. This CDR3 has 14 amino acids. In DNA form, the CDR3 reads TGTGCCAGCAGCGTGCAGTTCAGCACAGATACGCAGTATTTT. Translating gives CASSVQFSTDTQYF. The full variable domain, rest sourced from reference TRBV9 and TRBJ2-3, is DSGVTQTPKHLITATGQRVTLRCSPRSGDLSVYWYQQSLDQGLQFLIQYYNGEERAKGNILERFSAQQFPDLHSELNLSSLELGDSALYFCASSVQFSTDTQYFGPGTRLTVL.